This record covers a single TCR beta chain. These data come from a study of T cell changes during pregnancy in multiple sclerosis. V shed 2 bases and J 3 bases; nucleotides not matched to a gene: 1. The CDR3 is made up of 13 amino acids. Germline assignment: CDR1 MNHNY and CDR2 SVGAGI (reference sequence). TCRdb keeps only in-frame clones here, not all; method: immunoSEQ multiplex PCR. The table lists 39,000 or so clones, 90% of them singletons, with 9% to 10% in the top ten. This specimen was CD8+ T cells from peripheral blood mononuclear cells, taken in the first trimester of pregnancy. The receptor's source is a female donor with multiple sclerosis, enrolled in a pregnancy study. The chain recombines TRBV6-6 with TRBJ2-7; 7 bases are a match to TRBD1. The CDR3 is CASSYGTVYEQYF. The DNA of the CDR3 is TGTGCCAGCAGTTACGGGACAGTCTACGAGCAGTACTTC.